This TCR beta chain was recorded in a study of cytomegalovirus exposure and HLA in healthy donors. Study-wide results and caveats: Most TCRs appeared rarely, but some public TCRs recurred in many donors. What was likely a sequencing artifact was a cluster of highly shared sequence variants.

The CDR3 has 15 amino acids. CDR1 and CDR2 (germline): SGHRS, YFSETQ. Trimming removed 4 bases from V and 5 bases from J, with 15 bases in between. A word on this clone: The antigen remains undetermined.

With 60 Vbeta and 13 Jbeta primers, the PCR was carried out. Method: immunoSEQ multiplex PCR; TCRdb's copy keeps in-frame clones and lacks some. This sample yields around 120,000 clones, of which about 85% are seen a single time; about 1.8% belongs to the top ten. The chain employs TRBV5-1 and TRBJ1-4, with D uncertain. The TCR was taken from a boy aged 5-17 years in good health and CMV-seronegative. What was sequenced was PBMCs. CDR3: CASSRYPGVNEKLFF. For the CDR3, the DNA is TGCGCCAGCAGCAGATACCCCGGGGTAAATGAAAAACTGTTTTTT.